Shown below are 21 T cell receptor beta chains from a single sample sequenced in a study of PD-L1 blockade in urothelial cancer. Clones were sequenced by immunoSEQ multiplex PCR, and TCRdb holds only the in-frame ones, with some missing. The table has about 51,000 clones, 70% to 90% seen once. The source was PBMCs, collected around atezolizumab (anti-PD-L1) treatment. The receptors come from a man aged 60 to 69 with urothelial cancer.

The chain combines TRBV7-9 with TRBJ1-2, with D possibly being TRBD1 (5 bases). This CDR3 spans 14 amino acids. From germline, CDR1 is SEHNR and CDR2 FQNEAQ (reference sequence). Trimming cost V 0 bases and J 5 bases, with 10 bases left between them. The DNA of the CDR3 is TGTGCCAGCAGCTTAGCAGGAGGGGAATATGGCTACACCTTC. Its protein is CASSLAGGEYGYTF.

V gene TRBV6-5 combines with J gene TRBJ2-1; possibly TRBD1 for D (6 bases). This CDR3 region has 14 residues. V lost 2 bases and J 3 bases, leaving 8 bases between the germline ends. Per germline, CDR1 MNHEY and CDR2 SVGAGI. CDR3 nucleotide sequence: TGTGCCAGCAGTTACGAGGACAGCTACAATGAGCAGTTCTTC. It specifies CASSYEDSYNEQFF.

The V call is TRBV7-2, the J call TRBJ2-7, with TRBD2 matching 9 bases. Germline CDR1 SGHTA, CDR2 FQGNSA. The trim removed 4 bases at V and 7 bases at J, leaving 20 bases unmatched. CDR3 length: 18 residues. CDR3 sequence reads: CASSSYRAGTSLIGEQYF. The CDR3 nucleotides are TGTGCCAGCAGCTCCTATAGGGCAGGGACTAGCTTGATAGGGGAGCAGTACTTC.

The rearrangement links TRBV7-9 to TRBJ1-1; D unresolved. Germline V gene sequence: CDR1 SEHNR, CDR2 FQNEAQ (reference sequence). The germline V and J ends were trimmed by 2 bases and 3 bases, with 4 bases remaining between them. The length of the CDR3 is 12 residues. The CDR3 DNA is TGTGCCAGCAGCTTATTCGACACTGAAGCTTTCTTT. This gives the protein CASSLFDTEAFF.

This chain joins TRBV7-2 and TRBJ2-3, with TRBD2 matching over 10 bases. Germline CDR1 and CDR2: SGHTA and FQGNSA. Germline trimming cut 0 bases from V and 6 bases from J; bases unmatched to any gene: 6. This CDR3 region has 16 residues. The CDR3 DNA follows: TGTGCCAGCAGCTTAGCGGCAGCGGGAGGGGTCGATACGCAGTATTTT. It yields the protein CASSLAAAGGVDTQYF. Full variable domain (rest looked up from reference TRBV7-2 and TRBJ2-3): GAGVSQSPSNKVTEKGKDVELRCDPISGHTALYWYRQSLGQGLEFLIYFQGNSAPDKSGLPSDRFSAERTGGSVSTLTIQRTQQEDSAVYLCASSLAAAGGVDTQYFGPGTRLTVL.

V usage is TRBV27 and J usage is TRBJ2-5; 7 bases match TRBD1. Germline CDR1 and CDR2: MNHEY and SMNVEV (reference sequence). V shed 3 bases and J 5 bases; nucleotides not matched to a gene: 3. This CDR3 is built from 13 residues. The CDR3 loop is CASSLDRRETQYF. The CDR3 bases are TGTGCCAGCAGTTTGGACAGGCGGGAGACCCAGTACTTC.

The chain couples TRBV5-8 to TRBJ1-1; D remains ambiguous. Germline CDR1 is SGHTS and CDR2 is YDEGEE. The CDR3 covers 11 residues. V lost 6 bases to trimming and J lost 11 bases, with 14 bases between them. The CDR3, as DNA: TGTGCCAGCACATACTTGTTCGGGGCTTTCTTT. Its protein product is CASTYLFGAFF. The variable domain in full, completed from reference TRBV5-8 and TRBJ1-1, reads EAGVTQSPTHLIKTRGQQATLRCSPISGHTSVYWYQQALGLGLQFLLWYDEGEERNRGNFPPRFSGRQFPNYSSELNVNALELEDSALYLCASTYLFGAFFGQGTRLTVV.

The chain has TRBV11-3 and TRBJ2-1; TRBD2 might be the D (6 bases). The CDR3 spans 14 residues. V was shortened by 1 base and J by 7 bases, with 11 bases between the two germline ends. Germline-derived CDR1 and CDR2 are SGHNT and YENEEA. CDR3 in amino acids: CASSLVVRGNEQFF. The CDR3 DNA sequence: TGTGCCAGCAGCTTAGTAGTCCGGGGGAATGAGCAGTTCTTC.

The V call is TRBV10-1, the J call TRBJ2-1, with a tentative D call TRBD2 (6 bases). The CDR3 sequence is 14 residues long. V was shortened by 1 base and J by 9 bases, with 13 bases between the two germline ends. Germline V gives CDR1 WNHNN, CDR2 SYGVQD (reference sequence). This CDR3 reads CASSEYTSWGEQFF. DNA for the CDR3: TGCGCCAGCAGTGAGTATACTAGCTGGGGTGAGCAGTTCTTC.

The sample holds one count of this clone. The CDR3 region has the DNA TGCGCCAGCAGTCAACAGACCGGGGAGCTGTTTTTT. This encodes CASSQQTGELFF. This rearrangement joins TRBV10-1 to TRBJ2-2; D uncertain. The CDR3 sequence is 12 residues long. Per germline, CDR1 WNHNN and CDR2 SYGVQD (reference sequence). The V and J ends lost 5 bases and 5 bases respectively, with 6 bases between them.

Only one count was recorded for this clone. The V call is TRBV11-3, the J call TRBJ2-2; a possible D gene is TRBD1 (5 bases). Deletions cut 2 bases from V and 6 bases from J, with 22 bases between. The CDR3 has 18 residues. Germline CDR1 SGHNT, CDR2 YENEEA. The CDR3 here is CASSLRGARDFVAGELFF. The CDR3 coding sequence is TGTGCCAGCAGCTTACGTGGGGCGCGCGATTTCGTCGCCGGGGAGCTGTTTTTT.

The chain has TRBV7-9 and TRBJ2-4; D is ambiguous. The V gene's germline CDR1 is SEHNR and CDR2 FQNEAQ (reference sequence). CDR3 length equals 14 residues. V was clipped by 2 bases and J by 3 bases, with 8 bases between them. CDR3 sequence: CASSLNGDKNIQYF. The DNA of the CDR3 is TGTGCCAGCAGCTTAAATGGAGACAAAAACATTCAGTACTTC.

The chain has TRBV7-3 and TRBJ2-6; 9 nucleotides line up with TRBD1. The CDR3 is made up of 19 amino acids. Germline loops: CDR1 SGHTA, CDR2 FQGTGA. V dropped 5 bases and J dropped 1; count of bases not matched to a gene: 12. CDR3 loop: CASSERTGGGLSGANVLTF. The CDR3 coding sequence is TGTGCCAGCAGCGAACGTACAGGGGGCGGTTTATCTGGGGCCAACGTCCTGACTTTC.

This clone was observed a few times. The chain has TRBV16 and TRBJ1-1; possible D gene TRBD1, 6 bases. V lost 4 bases, J lost 1 base, and 19 bases lay in between. Germline CDR1 KGHSY, CDR2 FQNENV. The CDR3 is 17 residues long. CDR3: CASSLSFTGRQNTEAFF. The CDR3, as DNA: TGTGCCAGCAGCCTATCATTCACAGGGAGACAGAACACTGAAGCTTTCTTT.

The V call is TRBV7-3, the J call TRBJ2-3; 7 bases are a match to TRBD2. The germline CDR1 and CDR2 sequences are SGHTA and FQGTGA. The junction had 13 bases not matched to a gene; V was cut back by 5 bases and J by 5 bases. This CDR3 is built from 16 residues. DNA of the CDR3: TGTGCCAGCAGCCCGGTGGCTGGGGGGGTAGGAGATACGCAGTATTTT. This encodes CASSPVAGGVGDTQYF.

The rearrangement uses TRBV6-5 and TRBJ1-1; D gene uncertain. The germline V and J ends were trimmed by 7 bases and 1 base, with 13 bases remaining between them. The CDR3 is made up of 14 amino acids. The germline V gene has CDR1 MNHEY and CDR2 SVGAGI. CDR3 bases: TGTGCCAGCACAACGGACTTCCAGAACACTGAAGCTTTCTTT. Translation gives CASTTDFQNTEAFF.

In its sample, this clone was seen once. The V and J genes are TRBV6-4 and TRBJ2-3; 11 bases fit TRBD2. Looked up from germline, CDR1 is MRHNA and CDR2 is SNTAGT. The CDR3 consists of 16 residues. Trimming cost V 4 bases and J 3 bases; bases outside gene matches: 6. CDR3 region: CASSAVASGGTDTQYF. CDR3 nucleotide sequence: TGTGCCAGCAGTGCCGTGGCTAGCGGGGGGACAGATACGCAGTATTTT.

CDR3 protein: CASSPLAGGSTDTQYF. The CDR3 bases are TGTGCCAGCTCACCATTGGCGGGGGGAAGCACAGATACGCAGTATTTT. This chain connects TRBV18 to TRBJ2-3, with 8 bases lining up with TRBD2. CDR1 is KGHSH and CDR2 is LQKENI in the germline V gene. V trimming: 2 bases; J trimming: 0 bases; junction bases outside the gene matches: 4. The CDR3 is 16 amino acids.

The chain combines TRBV28 with TRBJ1-4; 12 bases agree with TRBD1. Germline V gene sequence: CDR1 MDHEN, CDR2 SYDVKM. Trimming cost V 0 bases and J 1 base; bases outside gene matches: 6. The CDR3 has 19 amino acids. This CDR3 is CASSLWGTGGALTNEKLFF. DNA of the CDR3: TGTGCCAGCAGTTTATGGGGGACAGGGGGCGCGTTAACTAATGAAAAACTGTTTTTT.

CDR3 DNA sequence: TGTGCCAGCAGCTTAAACAGGGAAAAAGCTTTCTTT. It specifies CASSLNREKAFF. V and J are TRBV11-3 and TRBJ1-1; possible D gene TRBD1, 6 bases. CDR1 is SGHNT, CDR2 YENEEA, per germline. The V end lost 2 bases, the J end lost 9 bases, and 10 bases lay between the germline ends. The CDR3 is made up of 12 amino acids.

The gene calls are TRBV19 and TRBJ2-7; 7 bases are shared with TRBD2. V was clipped by 5 bases and J by 4 bases; unmatched bases: 11. Germline loops: CDR1 LNHDA, CDR2 SQIVND (reference sequence). The CDR3 spans 15 residues. The CDR3 DNA reads TGTGCCAGTAGTCCATCCCGGGACTACATGTACGAGCAGTACTTC. Translation: CASSPSRDYMYEQYF.